The subject of this entry is one TCR beta chain. This clone showed up just once. Its cognate antigen has yet to be identified. No clone much larger than this one lies a single base away; base qualities are absent. This specimen comes from a study of OX40 agonist ivuxolimab in advanced cancers. With respect to the entire study: Ivuxolimab was a fully human IgG2 agonistic monoclonal antibody targeting the costimulatory receptor OX40 (CD134). Intravenous ivuxolimab was administered to patients every 2 weeks at six dose levels: 0.01, 0.1, 0.3, 1.5, 3 and 10 mg/kg. Of the roughly 50 dose-escalation patients, hepatocellular carcinoma was present in 19, melanoma in approximately 15, renal cell carcinoma in 9 and head and neck cancer in 9. The dose-escalation cohort was around 84% male with a mean age of approximately 60 years, ranging from 23 to 79. Patients were allowed to have had prior anti-PD-1, anti-PD-L1 or anti-CTLA-4 therapy, and roughly 40% of the dose-escalation patients had previously received checkpoint inhibitors. Partial responses were achieved by three dose-escalation patients, of whom one had hepatocellular carcinoma and two had cutaneous melanoma. Peripheral TCRbeta sequencing aimed to test whether ivuxolimab altered TCR sequence diversity and caused clonal T-cell expansion. The paper covers the monotherapy dose-escalation part of the phase I ivuxolimab trial, which included N ≈ 54 patients.

Genomic DNA was extracted from sorted cells for sequencing of the TCRbeta CDR3 region. The immunoSEQ Assay was used to sequence the TCRbeta CDR3 regions. The clones in this table, taken by TCRdb from immuneACCESS, are in-frame only. Not every clone is retained; where verified, under half of the shortfall comes from an unresolved V gene, and the cause of the rest is unknown. A total of about 79,000 clones appear in this sample, about 85% of them only once. 3% to 4.5% of the sample rests with the top ten. The investigation overall reported the following: Low levels of normalized T-cell clonal expansion were also seen in some patients who did not respond. The antigen specificity of the clonally expanded peripheral T cells was not determined. In partial responders in the 0.1-3.0 mg/kg groups, normalized peripheral clonal expansion was found to be among the lowest, especially among CD8+ T cells. Clonal expansion of both CD4+ and CD8+ blood T cells was observed from baseline to week 6 at doses 0.1 to 3.0 mg/kg. After ivuxolimab, CD8+ T cells had more expanded clones than CD4+ T cells on average.

CDR1 and CDR2 were assigned from the germline V gene (reference sequence) as SGHKS and YYEKEE. The CDR3 spans 15 residues, from the cysteine through the phenylalanine. Solely the CDR3 DNA is kept, with 45 bases framed from the first base. After removal of 3 bases from V and 0 bases from J, the junction retains 4 bases not matched to a gene. Patients with autoimmune disease history or receiving systemic immunosuppression were excluded from the trial. Peripheral blood for TCR sequencing was drawn from every dose cohort at baseline, at cycle 4 day 1 and at cycle 7 day 1. The samples were drawn from a first-in-human, open-label, multicenter phase I dose-escalation trial of ivuxolimab. The trial enrolled adults with locally advanced or metastatic head and neck squamous cell, hepatocellular, melanoma or renal cell carcinoma. Before TCR sequencing, CD4+ T cells and CD8+ T cells were sorted from peripheral blood as separate populations.

The chain links TRBV5-5 with TRBJ2-7; 9 junctional bases match TRBD1. This TCR was recovered from an adult with an advanced solid tumor such as melanoma, head and neck, liver or kidney cancer. The material sequenced was CD4+ or CD8+ T cells sorted from blood, taken in a trial of the OX40 agonist ivuxolimab. The nucleotides read TGTGCCAGCAGCTCACGACAGGGGGGCTCCTACGAGCAGTACTTC. This encodes CASSSRQGGSYEQYF.